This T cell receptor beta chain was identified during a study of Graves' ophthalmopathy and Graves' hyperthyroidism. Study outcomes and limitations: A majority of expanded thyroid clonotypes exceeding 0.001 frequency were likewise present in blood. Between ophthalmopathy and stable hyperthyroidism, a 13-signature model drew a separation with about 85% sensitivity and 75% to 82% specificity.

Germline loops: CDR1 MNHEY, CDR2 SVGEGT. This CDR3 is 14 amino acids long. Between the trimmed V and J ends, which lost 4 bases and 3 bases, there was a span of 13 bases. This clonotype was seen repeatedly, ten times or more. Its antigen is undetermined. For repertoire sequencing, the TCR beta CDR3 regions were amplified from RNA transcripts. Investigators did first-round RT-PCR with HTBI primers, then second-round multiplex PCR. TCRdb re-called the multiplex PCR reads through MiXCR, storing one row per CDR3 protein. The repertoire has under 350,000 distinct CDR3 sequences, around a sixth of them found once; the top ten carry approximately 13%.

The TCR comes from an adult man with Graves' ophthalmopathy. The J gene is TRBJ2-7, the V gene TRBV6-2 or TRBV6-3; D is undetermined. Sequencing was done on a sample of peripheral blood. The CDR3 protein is CASSWSVLIYEQYF. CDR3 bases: TGTGCCAGCAGTTGGTCGGTACTTATCTACGAGCAGTACTTC.